One and the same sample provided the 15 T cell receptor beta chains below, sequenced in a study of CD8 T cells in ankylosing spondylitis. No antigen has been identified for these receptors. Each CDR3 protein gets one entry after TCRdb re-called the 5' RACE reads with MiXCR. The table records 100,000 or so distinct CDR3 sequences, approximately 9.6% of them present only once. Study results and caveats: One TCR beta motif, made up of about 8 highly homologous variants, appeared characteristic of ankylosing spondylitis blood.

The sample taken for sequencing was blood, either unsorted or a sorted T cell fraction (not recorded which). Source of these receptors: a male donor with ankylosing spondylitis.

This clonotype occurred many times. The chain carries TRBV5-1 and TRBJ1-1; TRBD1 might be the D (5 bases). V dropped 2 bases and J dropped 5 bases, with 10 bases sitting between them. Germline loops: CDR1 SGHRS, CDR2 YFSETQ. The CDR3 is 13 residues long. CDR3 protein: CASSFGGDTEAFF. The CDR3, as DNA: TGCGCCAGCAGCTTCGGAGGGGATACTGAAGCTTTCTTT.

The table lists this clonotype with many counts. The chain links TRBV20-1 to TRBJ2-7; D is ambiguous. The CDR3 covers 14 residues. CDR1 and CDR2 from the germline V gene are DFQATT and SNEGSKA (reference sequence). Trimming pared 0 bases from V and 0 bases from J, leaving 9 bases between. CDR3 amino acids: CSARDAQSSYEQYF. CDR3 DNA sequence: TGCAGTGCTAGAGATGCGCAGAGCTCCTACGAGCAGTACTTC.

This clonotype was recorded once. V is TRBV18 and J is TRBJ2-5; 7 nucleotides line up with TRBD2. The V gene end was trimmed by 8 bases and the J gene end by 1 base; junction bases not matched to a gene: 7. This CDR3 spans 14 amino acids. Germline loops: CDR1 KGHSH, CDR2 LQKENI. The CDR3 sequence is CASSRDYIQETQYF. CDR3 nucleotides: TGTGCCAGCAGCCGGGACTACATCCAAGAGACCCAGTACTTC.

This clonotype showed up many times. The rearrangement uses TRBV11-2 and TRBJ2-1; the D gene is possibly TRBD2 (6 bases). With 1 base removed from V and 0 bases from J, the gap between germline ends came to 16 bases. The length of the CDR3 is 18 residues. The V gene's germline CDR1 is SGHAT and CDR2 FQNNGV. Written as DNA, the CDR3 is TGTGCCAGCAGCTTAGTACCCCATGGAGGGAGCTCCTACAATGAGCAGTTCTTC. Protein product: CASSLVPHGGSSYNEQFF.

There are many counts of this clonotype. J is TRBJ2-7 and V is TRBV7-9, with 7 bases fitting TRBD1. The CDR3 is made up of 15 amino acids. With V trimmed by 5 bases and J by 3 bases, 10 bases remained unmatched. Looked up from germline, CDR1 is SEHNR and CDR2 is FQNEAQ (reference sequence). The CDR3 DNA follows: TGTGCCAGCAGCAAGGGACAGAGCCATTTCTACGAGCAGTACTTC. Protein sequence: CASSKGQSHFYEQYF.

CDR3 loop: CAMSGGLWDTEAFF. The DNA of the CDR3 is TGTGCCATGAGCGGGGGACTCTGGGACACTGAAGCTTTCTTT. The chain couples TRBV5-5 to TRBJ1-1; TRBD1 is a possible D gene (5 bases). Per the germline V gene, CDR1 is SGHKS and CDR2 is YYEKEE (reference sequence). The CDR3 loop spans 14 amino acids. V was cut by 9 bases and J by 3 bases, with 18 bases left in between.

This clonotype was counted only a few times. The rearrangement links TRBV20-1 to TRBJ2-6; D gene ambiguous. V was clipped by 3 bases and J by 0 bases, with 12 bases between them. The CDR3 contains 16 residues. Germline lookup yields CDR1 DFQATT and CDR2 SNEGSKA (reference sequence). CDR3 residues: CSASAETLSGANVLTF. CDR3 DNA sequence: TGCAGTGCTAGCGCCGAGACACTCTCTGGGGCCAACGTCCTGACTTTC.

This clonotype was picked up a small number of times. One end of the junction is discordant with germline, which a read error may explain. The V and J genes are TRBV7-9 and TRBJ2-7; 10 bases are a match to TRBD1. CDR3 size: 12 residues. Germline V CDR1 and CDR2: SEHNR, FQNEAQ (reference sequence). In DNA, the CDR3 is TGTGCCAGCAGCACCGGGACAGGGGTAGTGGGCTTC. Translating it yields CASSTGTGVVGF.

V usage is TRBV7-9 and J usage is TRBJ1-1, with D tentatively TRBD1 (6 bases). V was shortened by 5 bases and J by 6 bases, with 19 bases between the two germline ends. The CDR3 contains 15 residues. Germline V gene sequence: CDR1 SEHNR, CDR2 FQNEAQ (reference sequence). CDR3: CASSPLAGAAAEAFF. The CDR3 DNA reads as TGTGCCAGCAGCCCCCTAGCAGGGGCGGCCGCTGAAGCTTTCTTT.

The chain is built from TRBV24-1 and TRBJ2-2; D may be TRBD2 (5 bases). This CDR3 region has 13 residues. Trimming cost V 5 bases and J 5 bases, with 8 bases left between them. Germline CDR1 and CDR2: KGHDR and SFDVKD. In DNA form, the CDR3 reads TGTGCCACCAGTGGGCTAGCAACCGGGGAGCTGTTTTTT. It translates to CATSGLATGELFF.

The chain has TRBV11-2 and TRBJ1-2; tentative D call: TRBD1 (6 bases). Germline assignment: CDR1 SGHAT and CDR2 FQNNGV. Trimming took 0 bases from V and 4 from J, leaving 9 bases between them. CDR3 size: 14 residues. CDR3 protein: CASSLDTGTYGYTF. The DNA for the CDR3 is TGTGCCAGCAGCTTAGATACAGGGACCTATGGCTACACCTTC.

Ten or more counts support this clonotype. The V call is TRBV29-1, the J call TRBJ1-1; no definite D call. The CDR3 is 12 residues long. With 7 bases removed from V and 0 bases from J, the gap between germline ends came to 9 bases. Looked up from germline, CDR1 is SQVTM and CDR2 is ANQGSEA. CDR3 sequence: CSAWGLNTEAFF. In nucleotides, the CDR3 is TGCAGCGCCTGGGGTTTGAACACTGAAGCTTTCTTT.

This sequence joins TRBV2 and TRBJ1-5; possible D gene TRBD1, 5 bases. The ends were cut back, 6 bases at V and 5 bases at J, with 17 bases in the middle. Germline lookup yields CDR1 SNHLY and CDR2 FYNNEI. The CDR3 extends over 15 amino acids. CDR3 in DNA: TGTGCCAGCAGCCCCTTGGTAGGGACCCATCAGCCCCAGCATTTT. It is translated as CASSPLVGTHQPQHF.

This clonotype was seen ten or more times. The J gene is TRBJ1-1, the V gene TRBV7-9; TRBD1 might be the D (5 bases). Trimming removed 6 bases at V and 3 bases at J, with 11 bases between. CDR1 is SEHNR and CDR2 is FQNEAQ in the germline V gene (reference sequence). The CDR3 length is 13 residues. CDR3: CASSWGDHTEAFF. CDR3 DNA sequence: TGTGCCAGCAGTTGGGGGGACCACACTGAAGCTTTCTTT.

The V gene is TRBV9, the J gene TRBJ1-2; D is ambiguous. This CDR3 is built from 12 residues. CDR1 SGDLS and CDR2 YYNGEE come from the germline V gene. Trimming removed 7 bases from V and 6 bases from J, with 13 bases in between. CDR3 protein: CASQREPDGYTF. The CDR3 nucleotides are TGTGCCAGCCAAAGGGAACCAGATGGCTACACCTTC.